This T cell receptor beta chain was captured by sequencing in a study of shared clonotypes between healthy human individuals. The study, taken as a whole, reports: The study found about 5% of naive CD4 clonotypes shared across a handful of donors. The study drew on few donors, limiting represented genetic and exposure-history diversity.

On this clone: Its antigen is undetermined.

CDR3 length: 15 residues. Germline V lookup: CDR1 SGHVS, CDR2 FQNEAQ. V gave up 8 bases and J gave up 2 bases; unmatched junction bases: 12. As processed by the authors: Junction-only immunoSEQ data arrived without quality scores, meaning filtering differed. The table came from immunoSEQ multiplex PCR; TCRdb's copy has only in-frame clones and leaves some out. V, J and clone size derive from that table, while D and trimming were established from the DNA sequence. Altogether roughly 520,000 clones are present, more than 95% being singletons, with the ten largest covering about 0.064%. The J gene is TRBJ2-7, the V gene TRBV7-8; TRBD2 matches 7 bases. The sample was naive CD4+ T cells sorted from blood. Subset here: CD45RA+ positively selected. The sequence was obtained from a woman aged 25 to 45 in good health. The CDR3 reads CASGPKRDLTYEQYF. The CDR3 nucleotides read TGTGCCAGCGGTCCGAAGCGGGATTTAACCTACGAGCAGTACTTC.